This T cell receptor beta chain was retrieved from a study of beta chain features in type 1 diabetes. Expressed TCRB transcripts were sequenced, since all the RNA that had been isolated was reverse transcribed. TCRdb's table, derived via immunoSEQ multiplex PCR, lists solely in-frame clones and lacks some. The repertoire has 680,000 or so clones, 15% to 19% of them found once; the top ten carry around 0.1%. This clone has more than one count but fewer than ten. Sequencing was done on a sample of naive CD4+ T cells from blood. The TCR comes from a man younger than 30 in good health.

CDR3 nucleotide sequence: TGTGCCAGCAGCGTAGCTGAGGATCAGCCCCAGCATTTT. This translates into CASSVAEDQPQHF. The J gene is TRBJ1-5, the V gene TRBV9; D remains unclear. Trimming stripped 0 bases from V and 5 bases from J, with 6 bases between. Germline values: CDR1 SGDLS, CDR2 YYNGEE. The CDR3 consists of 13 residues.